This TCR beta chain appears in the sequencing data of a study of T and B cells in COVID-19 patients. The overall study: Blood was sampled from COVID-19 patients who were either actively infected or recovered.

Looked up from germline, CDR1 is ENHRY and CDR2 is SYGVKD. The length of the CDR3 is 17 residues. J lost 5 bases, V lost 3 bases, and 16 bases had no gene match. From blood, about 250-500 ng of genomic DNA served as TRB template. Multiplex PCR with BIOMED2 TRB-A/B primer pools amplified TRB rearrangements. TCRdb redid the calling of the multiplex PCR reads with MiXCR, one entry per CDR3 protein. The sample holds 7,000 to 8,500 distinct CDR3 sequences, roughly 24% seen once. This TCR derives from a human donor who had recovered from COVID-19. Material: blood. This chain joins TRBV10-3 and TRBJ2-7; TRBD2 matches at 7 bases. This CDR3 reads CAISDGRSSGKSHEQYF. CDR3 DNA sequence: TGTGCCATCAGTGATGGGCGGTCCAGCGGGAAGAGCCACGAGCAGTACTTC.